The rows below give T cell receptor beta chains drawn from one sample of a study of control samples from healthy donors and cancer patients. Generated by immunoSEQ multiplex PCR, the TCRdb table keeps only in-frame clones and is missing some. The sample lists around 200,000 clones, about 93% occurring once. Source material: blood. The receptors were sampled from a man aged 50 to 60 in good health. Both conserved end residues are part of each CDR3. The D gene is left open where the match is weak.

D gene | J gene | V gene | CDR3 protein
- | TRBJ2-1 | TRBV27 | CATHTGLTKFNEQFF
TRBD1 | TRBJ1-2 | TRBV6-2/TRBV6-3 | CASSYTPRGQGASDYGYTF
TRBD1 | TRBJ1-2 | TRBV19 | CASRRQGDYGYTF
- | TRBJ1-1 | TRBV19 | CASSPQGSEAFF
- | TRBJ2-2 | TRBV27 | CASSFQREAGELFF
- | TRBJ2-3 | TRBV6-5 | CASSYERAFGGTQYF
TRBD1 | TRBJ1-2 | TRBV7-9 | CASSRLGQGLGNYGYTF
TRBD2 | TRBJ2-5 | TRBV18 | CASSPLAGGEETQYF
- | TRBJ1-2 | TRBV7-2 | CASSLMGEGYGYTF
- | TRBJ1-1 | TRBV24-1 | CATSDPSGANTEAFF
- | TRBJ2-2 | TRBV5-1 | CASSPQGTPGELFF
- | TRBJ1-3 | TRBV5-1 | CASSLVGGGGNTIYF
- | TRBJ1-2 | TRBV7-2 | CASSPAEYYGYTF
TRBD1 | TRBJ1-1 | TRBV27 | CASRRQGMWTEAFF
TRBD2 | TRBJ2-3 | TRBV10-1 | CASSESGGGAEDTQYF
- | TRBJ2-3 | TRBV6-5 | CASSYQTPPDTQYF
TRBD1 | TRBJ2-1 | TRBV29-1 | CSVSGTGKFF
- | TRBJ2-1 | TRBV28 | CASSLSPGVSYNEQFF
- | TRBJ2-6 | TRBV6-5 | CASRGFPSGANVLTF
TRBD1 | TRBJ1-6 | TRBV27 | CASRKDRGRSPLHF
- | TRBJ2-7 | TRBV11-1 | CASSLEVGDYEQYF
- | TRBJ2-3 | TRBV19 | CASTAPGTDTQYF
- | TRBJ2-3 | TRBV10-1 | CASSRGSTDTQYF
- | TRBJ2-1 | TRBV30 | CAWETTYNEQFF
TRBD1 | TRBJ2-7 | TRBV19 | CASSPDLKGAAYEQYF
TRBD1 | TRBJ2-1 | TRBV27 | CASSSQGANRNEQFF
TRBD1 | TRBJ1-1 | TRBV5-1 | CASSAGTGALKTEAFF
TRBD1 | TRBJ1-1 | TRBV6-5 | CASQGGGTEAFF
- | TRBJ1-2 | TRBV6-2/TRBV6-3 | CASSDPGTDGYTF
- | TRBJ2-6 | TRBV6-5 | CASTSNRAGANVLTF
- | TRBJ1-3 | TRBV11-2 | CASSPGSSGNTIYF
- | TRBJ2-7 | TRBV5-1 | CASSFEGLYWEQYF
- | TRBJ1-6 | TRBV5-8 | CASSLNGGSNSPLHF
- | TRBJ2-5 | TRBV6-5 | CASSRTSQETQYF
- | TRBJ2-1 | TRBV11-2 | CASSPARGRSYNEQFF
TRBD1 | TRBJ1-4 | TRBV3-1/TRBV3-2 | CASSRSGTGVGEKLFF
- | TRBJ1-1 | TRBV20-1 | CSASRARGLTWAPEAFF
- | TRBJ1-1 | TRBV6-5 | CASSSVRETEAFF
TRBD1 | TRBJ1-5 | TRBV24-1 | CATSDPGQGYNQPQHF
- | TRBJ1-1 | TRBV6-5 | CASSYSRQTNTEAFF
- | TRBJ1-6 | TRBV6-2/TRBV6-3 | CASSYSTGSSYNSPLHF
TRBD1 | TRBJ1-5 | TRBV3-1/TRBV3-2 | CASSQAGQGYQPQHF
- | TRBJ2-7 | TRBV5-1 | CASSLDPSSYEQYF
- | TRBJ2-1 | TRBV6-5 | CANKEGSTYNEQFF
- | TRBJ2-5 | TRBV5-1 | CASSLERAELQETQYF
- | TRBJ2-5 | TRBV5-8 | CASSLYQETQYF
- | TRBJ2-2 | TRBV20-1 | CSASKGNTGELFF
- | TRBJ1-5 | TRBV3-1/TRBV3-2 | CASSQGGGAGQPQHF
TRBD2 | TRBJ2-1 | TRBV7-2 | CASSSLAGGPDEQFF
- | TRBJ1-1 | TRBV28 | CASSFMSSEAFF
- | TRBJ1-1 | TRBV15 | CATSGPPIPSEAFF
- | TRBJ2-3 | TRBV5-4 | CASSWGGTGTDTQYF
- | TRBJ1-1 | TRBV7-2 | CASSLGVTLNTEAFF